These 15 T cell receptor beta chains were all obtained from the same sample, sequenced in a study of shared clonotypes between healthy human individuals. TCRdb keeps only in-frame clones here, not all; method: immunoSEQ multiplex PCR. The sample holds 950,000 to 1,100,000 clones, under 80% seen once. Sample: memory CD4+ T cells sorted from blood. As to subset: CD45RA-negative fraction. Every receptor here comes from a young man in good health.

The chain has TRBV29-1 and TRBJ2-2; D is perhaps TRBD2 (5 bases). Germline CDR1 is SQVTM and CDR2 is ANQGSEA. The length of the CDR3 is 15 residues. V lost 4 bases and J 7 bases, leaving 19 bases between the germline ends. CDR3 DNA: TGCAGCGTTGTTGCGGGCCTCGGAGGCAGCGGGGAGCTGTTTTTT. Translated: CSVVAGLGGSGELFF.

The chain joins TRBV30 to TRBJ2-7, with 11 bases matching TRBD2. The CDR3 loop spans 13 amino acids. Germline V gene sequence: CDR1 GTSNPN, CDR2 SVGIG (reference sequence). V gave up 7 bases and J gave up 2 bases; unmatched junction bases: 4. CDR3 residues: CASLAGGAYEQYF. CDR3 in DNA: TGTGCCTCCTTAGCGGGGGGGGCCTACGAGCAGTACTTC. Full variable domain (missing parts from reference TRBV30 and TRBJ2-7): SQTIHQWPATLVQPVGSPLSLECTVEGTSNPNLYWYRQAAGRGLQLLFYSVGIGQISSEVPQNLSASRPQDRQFILSSKKLLLSDSGFYLCASLAGGAYEQYFGPGTRLTVT.

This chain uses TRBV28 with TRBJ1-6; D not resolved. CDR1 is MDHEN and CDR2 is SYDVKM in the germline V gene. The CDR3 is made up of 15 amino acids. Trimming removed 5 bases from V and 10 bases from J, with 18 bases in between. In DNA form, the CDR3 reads TGTGCCAGCAGTCCGCCAGGCCTAATGAAGTCACCCCTCCACTTT. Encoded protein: CASSPPGLMKSPLHF.

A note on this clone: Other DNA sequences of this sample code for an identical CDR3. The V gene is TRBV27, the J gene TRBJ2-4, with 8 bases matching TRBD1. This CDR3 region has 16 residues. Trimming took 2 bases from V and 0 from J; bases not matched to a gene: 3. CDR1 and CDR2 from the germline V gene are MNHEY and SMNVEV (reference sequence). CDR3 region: CASSLGQGLAKNIQYF. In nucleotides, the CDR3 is TGTGCCAGCAGTTTAGGACAGGGTTTAGCCAAAAACATTCAGTACTTC.

CDR3: CASPGTEGTDTQYF. CDR3 DNA: TGTGCCAGCCCCGGGACAGAGGGCACAGATACGCAGTATTTT. The J gene is TRBJ2-3, the V gene TRBV5-4; TRBD1 matches at 7 bases. There are 14 residues in the CDR3. The V segment lost 7 bases and the J segment 1 base; nucleotides outside the gene matches: 6. The germline gives CDR1 SGHNT, CDR2 YYREEE (reference sequence).

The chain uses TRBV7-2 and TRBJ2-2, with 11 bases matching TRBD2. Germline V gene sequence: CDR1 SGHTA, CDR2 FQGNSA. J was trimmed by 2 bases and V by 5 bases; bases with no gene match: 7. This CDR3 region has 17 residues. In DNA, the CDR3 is TGTGCCAGCAGCAAAGGCGGGACTAGCGGTAACACCGGGGAGCTGTTTTTT. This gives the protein CASSKGGTSGNTGELFF.

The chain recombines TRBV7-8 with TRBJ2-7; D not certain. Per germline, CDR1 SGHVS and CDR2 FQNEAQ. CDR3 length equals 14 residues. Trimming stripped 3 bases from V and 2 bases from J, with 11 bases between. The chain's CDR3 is CASSLSHATYEQYF. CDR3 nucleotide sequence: TGTGCCAGCAGCTTGAGTCACGCGACCTACGAGCAGTACTTC.

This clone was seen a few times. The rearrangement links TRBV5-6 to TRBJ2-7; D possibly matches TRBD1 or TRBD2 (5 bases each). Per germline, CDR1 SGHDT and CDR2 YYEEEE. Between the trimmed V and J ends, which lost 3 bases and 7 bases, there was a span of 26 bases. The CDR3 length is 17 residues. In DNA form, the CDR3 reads TGTGCCAGCAGCTCGGATCAGGACGGGACGGCCGTTCCTGAGCAGTACTTC. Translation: CASSSDQDGTAVPEQYF.

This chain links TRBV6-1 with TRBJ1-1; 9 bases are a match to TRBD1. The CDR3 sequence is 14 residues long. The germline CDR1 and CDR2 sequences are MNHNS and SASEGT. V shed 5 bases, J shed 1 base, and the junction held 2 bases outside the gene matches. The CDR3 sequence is CASSRTGENTEAFF. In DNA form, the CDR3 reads TGTGCCAGCAGTAGGACAGGGGAGAACACTGAAGCTTTCTTT.

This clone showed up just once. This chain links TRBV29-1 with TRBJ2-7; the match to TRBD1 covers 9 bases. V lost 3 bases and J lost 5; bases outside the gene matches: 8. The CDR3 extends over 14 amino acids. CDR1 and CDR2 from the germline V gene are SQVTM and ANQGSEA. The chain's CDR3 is CSVDVRDRENEQYF. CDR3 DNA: TGCAGCGTTGACGTCCGGGACAGGGAAAACGAGCAGTACTTC.

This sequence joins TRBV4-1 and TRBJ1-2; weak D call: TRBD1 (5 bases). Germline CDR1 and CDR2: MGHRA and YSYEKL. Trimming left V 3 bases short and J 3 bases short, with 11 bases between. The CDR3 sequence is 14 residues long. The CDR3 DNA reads TGCGCCAGCAGCCACGCCGGGACCCACTATGGCTACACCTTC. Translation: CASSHAGTHYGYTF.

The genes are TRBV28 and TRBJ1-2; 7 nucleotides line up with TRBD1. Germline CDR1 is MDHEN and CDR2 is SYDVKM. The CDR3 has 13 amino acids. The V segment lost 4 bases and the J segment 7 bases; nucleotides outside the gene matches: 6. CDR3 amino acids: CASSSTGVGGYTF. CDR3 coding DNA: TGTGCCAGCAGTTCTACAGGGGTAGGTGGCTACACCTTC.

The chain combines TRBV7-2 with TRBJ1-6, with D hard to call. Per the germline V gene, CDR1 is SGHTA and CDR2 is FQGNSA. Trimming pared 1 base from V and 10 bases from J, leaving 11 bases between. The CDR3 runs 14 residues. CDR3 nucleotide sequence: TGTGCCAGCAGCTTAGGCAGGATGAGCTCACCCCTCCACTTT. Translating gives CASSLGRMSSPLHF. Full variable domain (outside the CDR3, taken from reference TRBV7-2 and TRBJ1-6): GAGVSQSPSNKVTEKGKDVELRCDPISGHTALYWYRQSLGQGLEFLIYFQGNSAPDKSGLPSDRFSAERTGGSVSTLTIQRTQQEDSAVYLCASSLGRMSSPLHFGNGTRLTVT.

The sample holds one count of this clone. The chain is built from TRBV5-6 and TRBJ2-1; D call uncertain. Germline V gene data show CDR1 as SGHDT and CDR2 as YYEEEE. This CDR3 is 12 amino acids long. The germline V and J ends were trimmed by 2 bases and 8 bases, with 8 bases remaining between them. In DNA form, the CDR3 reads TGTGCCAGCAGCTTTACTATATATGAGCAGTTCTTC. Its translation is CASSFTIYEQFF.

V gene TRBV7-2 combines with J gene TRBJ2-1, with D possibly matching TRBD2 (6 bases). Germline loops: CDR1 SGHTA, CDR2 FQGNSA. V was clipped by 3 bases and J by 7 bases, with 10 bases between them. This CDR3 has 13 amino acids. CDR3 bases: TGTGCCAGCAGCTTCATAGCGGAAAATGAGCAGTTCTTC. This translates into CASSFIAENEQFF. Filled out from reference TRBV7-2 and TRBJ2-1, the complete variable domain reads GAGVSQSPSNKVTEKGKDVELRCDPISGHTALYWYRQSLGQGLEFLIYFQGNSAPDKSGLPSDRFSAERTGGSVSTLTIQRTQQEDSAVYLCASSFIAENEQFFGPGTRLTVL.